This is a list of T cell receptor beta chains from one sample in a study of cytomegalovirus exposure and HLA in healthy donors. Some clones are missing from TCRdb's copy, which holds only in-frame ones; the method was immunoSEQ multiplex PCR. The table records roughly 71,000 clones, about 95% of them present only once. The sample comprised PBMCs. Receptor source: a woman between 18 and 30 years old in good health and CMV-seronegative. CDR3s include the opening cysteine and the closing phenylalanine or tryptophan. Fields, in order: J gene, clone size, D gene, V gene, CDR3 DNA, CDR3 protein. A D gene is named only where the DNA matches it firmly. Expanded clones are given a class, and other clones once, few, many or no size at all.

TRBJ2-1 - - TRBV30 TGTGCCTGGAATACAGGGAATCCGGGCAATGAGCAGTTCTTC CAWNTGNPGNEQFF
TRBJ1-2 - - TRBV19 TGTGCCAGCCTGGAGGGGTCGGACTATGGCTACACCTTC CASLEGSDYGYTF
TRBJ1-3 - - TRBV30 TGTGCCTGGAGTTTAGCCGGAGGAAACACCATATATTTT CAWSLAGGNTIYF
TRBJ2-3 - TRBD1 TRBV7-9 TGTGCCAGCAGCAGGCGTTCCGGGACAGGAACAGATACGCAGTATTTT CASSRRSGTGTDTQYF
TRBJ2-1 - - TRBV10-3 TGTGCCATCAGTGAGACGTTGGGCAGGGATAATTACAATGAGCAGTTCTTC CAISETLGRDNYNEQFF
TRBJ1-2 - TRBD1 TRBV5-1 TGCGCCAGCAGCTTGGGCGGGACAGGGGGCCCAAAGGATGGCTACACCTTC CASSLGGTGGPKDGYTF
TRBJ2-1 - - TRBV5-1 TGCGCCAGCCAGTACCCGGGGAGGCGCAATGAGCAGTTCTTC CASQYPGRRNEQFF
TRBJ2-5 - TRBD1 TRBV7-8 TGTGCCAGCAGCTCCCGGGACAGGCTGCAAGAGACCCAGTACTTC CASSSRDRLQETQYF
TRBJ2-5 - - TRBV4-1 TGCGCCAGCAGCCAGGGCCAGGGCACGTTTGAAGAGACCCAGTACTTC CASSQGQGTFEETQYF
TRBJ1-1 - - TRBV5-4 TGTGCCAGCAGCTCGACAGCGAGGAACACTGAAGCTTTCTTT CASSSTARNTEAFF
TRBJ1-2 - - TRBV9 TGTGCCAGCAGCGTCCCGCGTAGTGGCTACACCTTC CASSVPRSGYTF
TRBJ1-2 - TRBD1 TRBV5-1 TGCGCCAGCAGCTTACAGGGGAACTATGGCTACACCTTC CASSLQGNYGYTF
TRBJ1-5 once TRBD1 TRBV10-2 TGCGCCAGCAGCCTACCAGGGGGGCAGCCCCAGCATTTT CASSLPGGQPQHF
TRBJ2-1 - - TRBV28 TGTGCCAGCAGAGCCCCAGGGTTCATGTCCTACAATGAGCAGTTCTTC CASRAPGFMSYNEQFF
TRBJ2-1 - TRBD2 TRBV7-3 TGTGCCAGCAGCTTAATTGGGACTAGCGGGCATGAGCAGTTCTTC CASSLIGTSGHEQFF
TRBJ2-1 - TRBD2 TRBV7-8 TGTGCCAGCAGCTATGGGTTCGGGGGGGCCGATTACCCCCAGTTCTTC CASSYGFGGADYPQFF
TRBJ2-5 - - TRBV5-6 TGTGCCAGCAGCTTGACGGGGACACCAACCTTCCAAGAGACCCAGTACTTC CASSLTGTPTFQETQYF
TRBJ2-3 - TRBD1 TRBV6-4 TGTGCCAGCAGTGGGACAGGGGGCGCAGATACGCAGTATTTT CASSGTGGADTQYF
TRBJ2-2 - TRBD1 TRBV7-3 TGTGCCAGCAGCGTGTGGGACAGACTGAACACCGGGGAGCTGTTTTTT CASSVWDRLNTGELFF
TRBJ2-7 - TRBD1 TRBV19 TGTGCCAGTAGTACCTGGGCAGGGGGCAAGGTCTACGAGCAGTACTTC CASSTWAGGKVYEQYF
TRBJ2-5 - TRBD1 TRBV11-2 TGTGCCAGCAGCTGGGGGACAGGGGATAGAGAGACCCAGTACTTC CASSWGTGDRETQYF
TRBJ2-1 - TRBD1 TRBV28 TGTGCCAGCAGTTTTGGGACAGGGGGCCCCTACAATGAGCAGTTCTTC CASSFGTGGPYNEQFF
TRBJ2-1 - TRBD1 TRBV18 TGTGCCAGCTCACACAGACAGGGGGCTCTGAATGAGCAGTTCTTC CASSHRQGALNEQFF
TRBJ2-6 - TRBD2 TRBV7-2 TGTGCCAGCAGCTGGGGACTAGCGGGGGGTTACTCTGGGGCCAACGTCCTGACTTTC CASSWGLAGGYSGANVLTF
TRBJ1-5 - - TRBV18 TGTGCCAGCTCACCCCAGGGAAGCAATCAGCCCCAGCATTTT CASSPQGSNQPQHF
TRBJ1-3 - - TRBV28 TGTGCCAGCAGTTCCCCCCGACTGAGCTCTGGAAACACCATATATTTT CASSSPRLSSGNTIYF
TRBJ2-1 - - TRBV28 TGTGCCAGCAGACCCACCTGGGGGGGCCGGAATGAGCAGTTCTTC CASRPTWGGRNEQFF
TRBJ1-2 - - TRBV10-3 TGTGCCATCAGTGAGTACCCAGCTAACTATGGCTACACCTTC CAISEYPANYGYTF
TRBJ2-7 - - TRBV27 TGTGCCAGTAGCTCGAGTCCCTACGAGCAGTACTTC CASSSSPYEQYF
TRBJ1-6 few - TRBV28 TGTGCCAGCAAGCTAATAGAAAATTCACCCCTCCACTTT CASKLIENSPLHF
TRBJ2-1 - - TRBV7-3 TGTGCCAGCAGCTTAAGCCGTCAAAACCGTGGCGCGGCGGGTGAGCAGTTCTTC CASSLSRQNRGAAGEQFF
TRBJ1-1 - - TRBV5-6 TGTGCCAGCAGCTTGGACACGGGGGGCACTGAAGCTTTCTTT CASSLDTGGTEAFF
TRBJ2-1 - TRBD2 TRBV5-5 TGTGCCAGCAGTGGACTAGCAATGGACAATGAGCAGTTCTTC CASSGLAMDNEQFF
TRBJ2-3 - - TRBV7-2 TGTGCCAGCAGCTGGGGAGGCGATACGCAGTATTTT CASSWGGDTQYF
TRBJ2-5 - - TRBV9 TGTGCCAGCAGCGGGTGGCGGCAGAAGATGGACCAAGAGACCCAGTACTTC CASSGWRQKMDQETQYF
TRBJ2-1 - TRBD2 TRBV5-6 TGTGCCAGCAGCTTGGGGGGGGTTAGCGGGAGGAGCTCCTACAATGAGCAGTTCTTC CASSLGGVSGRSSYNEQFF
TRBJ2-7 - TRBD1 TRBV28 TGTGCCAGCAGTTCCCACCGGGACAGGGGGTTCGAGCAGTACTTC CASSSHRDRGFEQYF